This T cell receptor (beta chain) comes out of a study of identical twins. Overall study findings and caveats: Where out-of-frame alpha sequences were twin-shared, they showed excess low generation probability. Donors were not followed over many years; analysis was cross-sectional.

MiXCR, applied by TCRdb to the 5' RACE reads, yields one record per CDR3 protein. This repertoire shows roughly 750,000 distinct CDR3 sequences, 21% found once; its top ten account for 4% to 5.5%. Germline V gene sequence: CDR1 MNHNS, CDR2 SASEGT. The CDR3 runs to 14 residues. Germline trimming cut 7 bases from V and 9 bases from J; bases unmatched to any gene: 10. A few counts support this clonotype. Its antigen is as yet unknown. This sample was also put to use in a study of T cells expressing NK-cell markers. That source notes: The eight sequenced donors comprised seven who were HCMV-seropositive and one who was seronegative. The authors restricted sorting to alpha-beta TCR T cells with an anti-gamma-delta TCR antibody in several experiments.

The receptor's source is a woman under 30 in good health. The J gene is TRBJ2-1, the V gene TRBV6-1; 9 nucleotides line up with TRBD1. The sample consisted of PBMCs. Here the CDR3 reads CASKEGQGSSEQFF. The CDR3 DNA follows: TGTGCCAGCAAGGAGGGACAGGGAAGTAGTGAGCAGTTCTTC.